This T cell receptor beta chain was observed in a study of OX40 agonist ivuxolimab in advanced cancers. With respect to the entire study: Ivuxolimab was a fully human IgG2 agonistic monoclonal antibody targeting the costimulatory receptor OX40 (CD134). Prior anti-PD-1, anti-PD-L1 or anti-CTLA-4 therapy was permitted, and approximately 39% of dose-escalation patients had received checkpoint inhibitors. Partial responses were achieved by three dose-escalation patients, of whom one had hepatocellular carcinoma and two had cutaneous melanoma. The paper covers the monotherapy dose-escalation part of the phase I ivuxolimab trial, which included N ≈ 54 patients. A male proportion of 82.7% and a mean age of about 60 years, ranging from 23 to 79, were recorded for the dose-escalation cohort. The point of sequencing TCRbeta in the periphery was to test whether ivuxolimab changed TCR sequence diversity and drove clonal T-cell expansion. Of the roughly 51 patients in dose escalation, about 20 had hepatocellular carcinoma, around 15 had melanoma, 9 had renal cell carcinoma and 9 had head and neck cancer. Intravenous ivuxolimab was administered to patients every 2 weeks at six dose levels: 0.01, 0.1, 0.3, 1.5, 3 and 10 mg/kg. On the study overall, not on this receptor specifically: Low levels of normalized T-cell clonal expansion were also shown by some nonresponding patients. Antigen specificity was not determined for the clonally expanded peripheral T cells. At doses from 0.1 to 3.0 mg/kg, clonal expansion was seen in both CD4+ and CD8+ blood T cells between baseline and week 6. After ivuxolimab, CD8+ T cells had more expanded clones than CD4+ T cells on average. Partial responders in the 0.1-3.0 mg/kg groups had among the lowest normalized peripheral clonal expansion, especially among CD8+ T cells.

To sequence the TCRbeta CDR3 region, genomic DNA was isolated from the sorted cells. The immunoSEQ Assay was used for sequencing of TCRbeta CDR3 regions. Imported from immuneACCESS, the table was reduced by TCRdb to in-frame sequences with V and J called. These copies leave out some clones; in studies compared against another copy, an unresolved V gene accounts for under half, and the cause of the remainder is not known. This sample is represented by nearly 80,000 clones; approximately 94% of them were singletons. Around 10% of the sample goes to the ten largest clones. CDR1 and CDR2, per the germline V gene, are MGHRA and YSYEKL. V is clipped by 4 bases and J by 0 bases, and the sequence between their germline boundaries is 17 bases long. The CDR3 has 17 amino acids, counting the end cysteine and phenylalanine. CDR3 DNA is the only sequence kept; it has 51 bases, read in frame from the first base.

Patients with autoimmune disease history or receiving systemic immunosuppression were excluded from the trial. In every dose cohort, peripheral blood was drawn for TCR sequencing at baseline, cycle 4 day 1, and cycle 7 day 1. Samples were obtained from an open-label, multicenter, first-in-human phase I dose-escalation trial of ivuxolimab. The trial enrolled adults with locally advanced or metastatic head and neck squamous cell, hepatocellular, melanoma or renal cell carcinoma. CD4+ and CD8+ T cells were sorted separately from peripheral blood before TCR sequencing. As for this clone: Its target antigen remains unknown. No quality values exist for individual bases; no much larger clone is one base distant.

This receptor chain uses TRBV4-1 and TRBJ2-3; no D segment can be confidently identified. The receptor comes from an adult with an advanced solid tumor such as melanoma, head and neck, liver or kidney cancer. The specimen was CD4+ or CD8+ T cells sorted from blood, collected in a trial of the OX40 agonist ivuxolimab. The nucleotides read TGCGCCAGCAGCCGGCTGCACCTAGGCAGTAGCACAGATACGCAGTATTTT. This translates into CASSRLHLGSSTDTQYF.